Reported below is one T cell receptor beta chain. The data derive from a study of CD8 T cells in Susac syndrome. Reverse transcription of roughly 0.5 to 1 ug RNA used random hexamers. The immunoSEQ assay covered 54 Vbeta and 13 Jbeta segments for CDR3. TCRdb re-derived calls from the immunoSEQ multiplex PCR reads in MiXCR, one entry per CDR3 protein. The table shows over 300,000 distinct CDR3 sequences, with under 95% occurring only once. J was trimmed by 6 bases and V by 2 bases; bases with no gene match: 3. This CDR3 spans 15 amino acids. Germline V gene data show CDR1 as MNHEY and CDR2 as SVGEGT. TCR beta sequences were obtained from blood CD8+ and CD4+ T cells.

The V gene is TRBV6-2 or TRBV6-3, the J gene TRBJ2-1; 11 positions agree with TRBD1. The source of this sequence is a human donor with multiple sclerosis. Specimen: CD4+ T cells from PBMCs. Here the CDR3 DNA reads TGTGCCAGCAGTTACGCCGGGACAGGGGGCAATGAGCAGTTCTTC. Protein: CASSYAGTGGNEQFF.